This T cell receptor beta chain appears in the sequencing data of a study of T cells in Graves' hyperthyroidism and ophthalmopathy. Study-level points and caveats: Stable hyperthyroidism was separated from ophthalmopathy by a model based on 13 V-J features. Among thyroid clonotypes expanded above 0.001, most also appeared in blood.

Amplified TCR beta CDR3 regions derived from RNA transcripts. The HTBI primer set was used in a first-round RT-PCR of the TCR CDR3. TCRdb redid the calling of the multiplex PCR reads with MiXCR, one entry per CDR3 protein. This table has about 98,000 distinct CDR3 sequences, around 42% appearing once. Stable Graves' hyperthyroidism denoted no ophthalmopathy progression over 18 months. Exclusion criteria comprised uncontrolled infection, other autoimmune disease, pregnancy or lactation. As for this clonotype: Antigen: not known. Because the CDR3 is missing its conserved closing phenylalanine or tryptophan, this is likely a read error.

Germline CDR1 reads SEHNR; CDR2 reads FQNEAQ (reference sequence). The CDR3 sequence is 13 residues long. Sequencing input: peripheral blood or thyroid tissue (not recorded which). The chain employs TRBV7-9 and TRBJ2-7; D ambiguous. This TCR was sampled from a woman aged 25 to 45 with Graves' hyperthyroidism. CDR3 residues: CACSLVGNLKQYL. Written as DNA, the CDR3 is TGTGCCTGCAGCTTAGTAGGGAACCTCAAGCAGTACCTC.